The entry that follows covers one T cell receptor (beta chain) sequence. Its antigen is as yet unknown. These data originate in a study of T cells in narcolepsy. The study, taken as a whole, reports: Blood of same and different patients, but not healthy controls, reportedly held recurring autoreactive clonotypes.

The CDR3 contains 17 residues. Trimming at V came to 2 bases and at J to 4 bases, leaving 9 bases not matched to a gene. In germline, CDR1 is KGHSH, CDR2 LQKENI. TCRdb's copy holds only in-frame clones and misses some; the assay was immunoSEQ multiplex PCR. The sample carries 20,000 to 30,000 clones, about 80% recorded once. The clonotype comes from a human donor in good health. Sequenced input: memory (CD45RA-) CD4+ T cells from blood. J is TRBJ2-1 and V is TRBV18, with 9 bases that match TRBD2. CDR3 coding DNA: TGTGCCAGCTCACCAAGGCTAGCGGGACCTGTTTACAATGAGCAGTTCTTC. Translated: CASSPRLAGPVYNEQFF.